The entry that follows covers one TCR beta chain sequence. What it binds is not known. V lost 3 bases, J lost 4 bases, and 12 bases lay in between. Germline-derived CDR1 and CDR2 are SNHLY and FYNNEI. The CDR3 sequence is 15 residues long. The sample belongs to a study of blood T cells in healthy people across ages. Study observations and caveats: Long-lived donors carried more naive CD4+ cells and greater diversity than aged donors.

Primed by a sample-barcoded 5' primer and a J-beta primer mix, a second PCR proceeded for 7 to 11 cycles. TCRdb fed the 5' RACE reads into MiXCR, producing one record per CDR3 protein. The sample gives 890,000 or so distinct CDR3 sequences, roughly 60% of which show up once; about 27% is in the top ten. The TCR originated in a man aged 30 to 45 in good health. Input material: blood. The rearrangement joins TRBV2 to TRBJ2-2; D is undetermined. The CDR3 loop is CASSEILLSTGELFF. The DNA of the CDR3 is TGTGCCAGCAGTGAGATACTCCTTTCCACCGGGGAGCTGTTTTTT.